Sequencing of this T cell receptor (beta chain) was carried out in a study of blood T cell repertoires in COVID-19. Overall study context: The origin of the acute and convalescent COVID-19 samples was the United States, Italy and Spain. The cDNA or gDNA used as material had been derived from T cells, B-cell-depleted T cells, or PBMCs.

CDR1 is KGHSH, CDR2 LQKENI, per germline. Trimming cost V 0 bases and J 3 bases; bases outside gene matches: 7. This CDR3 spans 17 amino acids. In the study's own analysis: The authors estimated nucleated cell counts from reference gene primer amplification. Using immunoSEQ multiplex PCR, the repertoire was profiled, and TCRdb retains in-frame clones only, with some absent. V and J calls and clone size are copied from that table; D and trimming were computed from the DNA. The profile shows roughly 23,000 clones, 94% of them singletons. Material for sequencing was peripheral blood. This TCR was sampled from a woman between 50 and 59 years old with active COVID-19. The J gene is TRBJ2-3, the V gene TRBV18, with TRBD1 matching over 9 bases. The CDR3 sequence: CASSPPIDRGMTDTQYF. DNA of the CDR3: TGTGCCAGCTCACCACCGATAGACAGGGGGATGACAGATACGCAGTATTTT.